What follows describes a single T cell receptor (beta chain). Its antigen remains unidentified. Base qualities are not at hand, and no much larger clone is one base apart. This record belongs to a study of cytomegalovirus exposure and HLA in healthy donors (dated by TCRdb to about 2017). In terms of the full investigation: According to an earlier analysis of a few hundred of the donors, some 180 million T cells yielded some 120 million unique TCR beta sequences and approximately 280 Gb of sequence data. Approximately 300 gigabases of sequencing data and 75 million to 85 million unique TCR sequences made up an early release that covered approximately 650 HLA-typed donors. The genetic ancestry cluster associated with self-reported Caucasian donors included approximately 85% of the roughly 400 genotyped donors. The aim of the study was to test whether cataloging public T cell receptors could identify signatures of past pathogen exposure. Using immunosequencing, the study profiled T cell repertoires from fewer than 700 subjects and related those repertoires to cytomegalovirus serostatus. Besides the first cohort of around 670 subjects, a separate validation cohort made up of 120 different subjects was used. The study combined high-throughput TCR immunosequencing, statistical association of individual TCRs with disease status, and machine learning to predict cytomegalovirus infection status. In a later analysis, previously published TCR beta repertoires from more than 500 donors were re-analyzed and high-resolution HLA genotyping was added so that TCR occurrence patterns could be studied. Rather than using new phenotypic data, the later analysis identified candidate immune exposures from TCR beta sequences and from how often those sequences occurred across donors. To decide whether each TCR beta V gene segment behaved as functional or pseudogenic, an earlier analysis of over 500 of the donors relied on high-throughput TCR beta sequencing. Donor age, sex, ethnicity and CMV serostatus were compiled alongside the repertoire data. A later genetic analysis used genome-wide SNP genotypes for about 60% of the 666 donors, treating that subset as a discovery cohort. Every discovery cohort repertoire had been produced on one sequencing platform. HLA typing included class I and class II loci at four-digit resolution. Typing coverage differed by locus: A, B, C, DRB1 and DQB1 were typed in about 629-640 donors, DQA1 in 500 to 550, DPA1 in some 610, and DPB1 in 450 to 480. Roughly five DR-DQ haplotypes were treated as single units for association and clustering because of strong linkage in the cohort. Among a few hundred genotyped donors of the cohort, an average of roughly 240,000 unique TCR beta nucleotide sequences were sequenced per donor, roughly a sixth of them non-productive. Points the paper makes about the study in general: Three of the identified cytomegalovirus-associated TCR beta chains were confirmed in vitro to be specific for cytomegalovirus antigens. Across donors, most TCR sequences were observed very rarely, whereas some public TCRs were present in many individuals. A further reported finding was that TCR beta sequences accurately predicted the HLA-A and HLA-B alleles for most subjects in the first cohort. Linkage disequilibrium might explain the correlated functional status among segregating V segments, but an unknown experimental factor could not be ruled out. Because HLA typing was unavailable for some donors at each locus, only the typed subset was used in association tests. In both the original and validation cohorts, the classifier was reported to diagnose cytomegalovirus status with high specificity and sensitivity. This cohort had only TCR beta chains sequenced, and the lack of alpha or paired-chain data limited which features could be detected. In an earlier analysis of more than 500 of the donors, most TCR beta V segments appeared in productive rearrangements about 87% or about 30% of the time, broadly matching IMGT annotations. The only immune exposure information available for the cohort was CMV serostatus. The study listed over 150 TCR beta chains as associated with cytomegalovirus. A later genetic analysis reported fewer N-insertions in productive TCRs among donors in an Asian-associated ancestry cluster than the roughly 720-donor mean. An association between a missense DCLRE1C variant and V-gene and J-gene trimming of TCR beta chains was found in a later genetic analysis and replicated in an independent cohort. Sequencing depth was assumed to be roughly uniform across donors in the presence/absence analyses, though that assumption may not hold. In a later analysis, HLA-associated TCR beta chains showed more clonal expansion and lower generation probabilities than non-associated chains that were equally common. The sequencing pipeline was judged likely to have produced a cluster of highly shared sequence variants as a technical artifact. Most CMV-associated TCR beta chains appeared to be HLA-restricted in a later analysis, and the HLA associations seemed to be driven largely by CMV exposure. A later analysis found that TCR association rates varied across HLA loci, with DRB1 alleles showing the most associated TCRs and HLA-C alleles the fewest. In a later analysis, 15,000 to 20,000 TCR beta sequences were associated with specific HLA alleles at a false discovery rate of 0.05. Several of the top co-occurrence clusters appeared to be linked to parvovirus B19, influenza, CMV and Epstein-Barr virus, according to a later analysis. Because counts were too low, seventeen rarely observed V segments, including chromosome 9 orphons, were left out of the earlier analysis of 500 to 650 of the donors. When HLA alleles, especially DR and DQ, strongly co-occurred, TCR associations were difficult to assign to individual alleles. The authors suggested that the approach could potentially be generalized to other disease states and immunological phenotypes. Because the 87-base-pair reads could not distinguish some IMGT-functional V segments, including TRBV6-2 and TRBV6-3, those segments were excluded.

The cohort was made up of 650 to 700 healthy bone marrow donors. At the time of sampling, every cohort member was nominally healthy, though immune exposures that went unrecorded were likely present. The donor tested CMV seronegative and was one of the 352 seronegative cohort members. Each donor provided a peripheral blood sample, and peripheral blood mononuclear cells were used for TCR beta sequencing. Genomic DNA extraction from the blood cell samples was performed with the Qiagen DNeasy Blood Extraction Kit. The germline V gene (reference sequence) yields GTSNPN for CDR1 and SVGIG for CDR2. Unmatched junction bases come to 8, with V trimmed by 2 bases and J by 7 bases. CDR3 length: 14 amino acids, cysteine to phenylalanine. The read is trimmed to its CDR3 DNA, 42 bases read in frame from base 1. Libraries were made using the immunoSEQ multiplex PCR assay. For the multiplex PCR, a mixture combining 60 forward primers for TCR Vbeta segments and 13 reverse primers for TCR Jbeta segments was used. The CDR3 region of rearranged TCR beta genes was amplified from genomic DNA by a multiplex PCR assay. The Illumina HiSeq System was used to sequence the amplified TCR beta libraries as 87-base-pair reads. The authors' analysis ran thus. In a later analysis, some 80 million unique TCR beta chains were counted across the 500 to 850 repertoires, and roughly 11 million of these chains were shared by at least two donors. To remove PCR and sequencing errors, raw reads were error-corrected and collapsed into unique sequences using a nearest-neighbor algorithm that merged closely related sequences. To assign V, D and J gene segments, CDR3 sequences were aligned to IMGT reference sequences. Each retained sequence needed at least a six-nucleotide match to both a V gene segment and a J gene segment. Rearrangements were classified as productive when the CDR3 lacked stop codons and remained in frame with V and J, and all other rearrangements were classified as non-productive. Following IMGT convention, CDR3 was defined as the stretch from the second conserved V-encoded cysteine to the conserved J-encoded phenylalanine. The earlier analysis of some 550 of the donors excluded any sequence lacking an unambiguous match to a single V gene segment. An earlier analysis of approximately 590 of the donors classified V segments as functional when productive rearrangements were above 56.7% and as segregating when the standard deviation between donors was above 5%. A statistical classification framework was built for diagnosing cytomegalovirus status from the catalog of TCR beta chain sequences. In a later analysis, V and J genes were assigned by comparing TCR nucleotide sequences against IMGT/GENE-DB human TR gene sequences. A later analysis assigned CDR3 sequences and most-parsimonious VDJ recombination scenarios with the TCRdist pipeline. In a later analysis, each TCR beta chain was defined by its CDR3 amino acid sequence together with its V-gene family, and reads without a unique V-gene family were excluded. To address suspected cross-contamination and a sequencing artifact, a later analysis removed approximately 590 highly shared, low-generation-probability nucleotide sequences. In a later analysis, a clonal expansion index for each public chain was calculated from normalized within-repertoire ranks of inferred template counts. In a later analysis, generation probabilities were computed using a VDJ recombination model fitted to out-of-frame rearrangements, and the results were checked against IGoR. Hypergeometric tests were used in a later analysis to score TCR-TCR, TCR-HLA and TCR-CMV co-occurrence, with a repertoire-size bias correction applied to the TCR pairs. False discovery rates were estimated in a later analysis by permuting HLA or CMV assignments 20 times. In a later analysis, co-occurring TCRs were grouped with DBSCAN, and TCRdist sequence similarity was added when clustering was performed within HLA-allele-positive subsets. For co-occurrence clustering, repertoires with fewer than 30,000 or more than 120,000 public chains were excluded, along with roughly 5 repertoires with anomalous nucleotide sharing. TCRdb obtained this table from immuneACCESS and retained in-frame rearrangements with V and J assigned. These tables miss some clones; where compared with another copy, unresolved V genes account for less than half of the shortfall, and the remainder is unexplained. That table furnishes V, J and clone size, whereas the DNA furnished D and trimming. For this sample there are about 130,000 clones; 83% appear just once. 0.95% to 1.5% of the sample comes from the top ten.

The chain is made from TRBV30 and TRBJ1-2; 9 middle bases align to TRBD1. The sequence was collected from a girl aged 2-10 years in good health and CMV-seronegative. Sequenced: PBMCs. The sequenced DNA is TGTGCCTGGAGTACAGCCGGGACAGGGACTGGCTACACCTTC. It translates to CAWSTAGTGTGYTF.